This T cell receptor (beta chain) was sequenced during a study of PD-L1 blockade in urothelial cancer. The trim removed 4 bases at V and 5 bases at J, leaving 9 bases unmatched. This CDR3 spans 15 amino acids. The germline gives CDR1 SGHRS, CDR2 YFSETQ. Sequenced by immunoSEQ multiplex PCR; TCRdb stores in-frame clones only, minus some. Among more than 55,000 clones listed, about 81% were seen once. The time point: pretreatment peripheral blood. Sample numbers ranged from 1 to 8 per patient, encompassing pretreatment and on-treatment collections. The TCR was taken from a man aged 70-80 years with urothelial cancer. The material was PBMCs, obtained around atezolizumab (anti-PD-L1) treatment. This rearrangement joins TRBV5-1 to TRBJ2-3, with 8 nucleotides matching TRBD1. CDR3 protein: CASSAGQGFRDTQYF. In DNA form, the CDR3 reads TGCGCCAGCAGCGCCGGACAGGGATTTAGAGATACGCAGTATTTT.